This entry is about one TCR beta chain. Its antigen is not yet known. Per-nucleotide qualities are absent, and no much larger clonotype sits a single base away. The same CDR3 is also encoded by other DNA sequences in this sample. CDR1 and CDR2 are drawn from the germline V gene: ENHRY, SYGVKD. The CDR3 measures 14 amino acids from cysteine to phenylalanine. Here the CDR3 DNA is all that survives: 42 bases in frame from base 1. The junction shows trimming of 0 bases on V and 8 bases on J, plus 10 bases between the germline ends. This sample's treatment or condition label indicates: roughly 19 received Ad26.COV2.S at low or high dose, single or two shots; five or six received placebo; per-sample allocation not given. For vaccine and placebo recipients, the sequenced repertoires came from samples collected on day 63 after the first injection. In Cohort 1b, around 25 adults aged 18-55 years were enrolled at a single site in Boston, USA, between 29 July and 7 August 2020. Ad26.COV2.S consisted of a replication-incompetent adenovirus type 26 vector by which a prefusion-stabilized SARS-CoV-2 spike protein from the original Wuhan strain was expressed.

The sample belongs to a study of Ad26.COV2.S vaccination and SARS-CoV-2 variants (dated by TCRdb to the early 2020s). Looking at the study overall: Vaccine-arm donors came from COV1001, a multicentre, randomized, double-blind, placebo-controlled phase I-IIa trial of Ad26.COV2.S in healthy adults. Ad26.COV2.S was administered intramuscularly at a dose of 5x10^10 or 1x10^11 viral particles, either as one shot or as two shots given 56 days apart. TCRbeta repertoire sequencing served as the tool for gauging how specific and how broad the SARS-CoV-2-reactive T cell receptors were following Ad26.COV2.S vaccination. A total of approximately 32 samples were included in the TCR-sequenced set, comprising roughly 19 Ad26.COV2.S vaccine recipients, 5 placebo recipients and 8 SARS-CoV-2 convalescent individuals. Trial participants were randomized into five groups of five: low-dose or high-dose Ad26.COV2.S given once or twice, or placebo on both occasions. Investigators remained blinded to trial group allocation during experiments and outcome assessment. Results the study describes overall, beyond this receptor: Ad26.COV2.S recipients had higher spike-specific TCR breadth than placebo recipients (P = 0.0014). The study was not powered to compare responses between vaccine doses or regimens. Vaccine and placebo recipients had similar non-spike TCR breadth, a finding consistent with the vaccine containing only spike. Substantial breadth of spike-specific CD8+ and CD4+ T cell responses was reported after vaccination. It was noted by the authors that total T cell responses may have been underestimated by the TCR breadth and depth analyses.

The immunoSEQ Assay was the method used to sequence TCRbeta CDR3 regions. After extraction, genomic DNA underwent amplification by bias-controlled multiplex PCR, followed by high-throughput sequencing. For the original study's pipeline: To quantify the absolute abundance of every unique TCRbeta CDR3 region, sequences were collapsed and filtered. T cell fraction was estimated by normalizing TCRbeta template counts to usable DNA, with usable DNA measured through amplification of reference genes found in all nucleated cells. Repertoire TCRs were annotated as SARS-CoV-2-specific by exact matching of V gene, CDR3 amino acid sequence and J gene to a known reactive TCR set. The reference SARS-CoV-2 TCR set was derived from MIRA and filtered for enrichment in COVID-19-positive ImmuneCODE repertoires, a step that removed public or cross-reactive TCRs. Drawing on the MIRA antigens, annotated TCRs were analysed further at the level of specific ORF or position within ORF. Depth was the summed frequency of annotated unique rearrangements, while breadth was defined as annotated unique rearrangements over total unique productive rearrangements. Two-sided Wilcoxon rank-sum tests were applied when comparing TCR breadth between groups. TCRdb carries this immuneACCESS record with in-frame sequences only. Its versions omit some clonotypes, under half of them owing to an unresolved V gene in the studies checked, with the rest unexplained. V and J calls and clone size follow that table, whereas D and trimming were derived from the DNA. The sample profile shows about 350,000 clones; around 88% of them were found once. The top ten clonotypes cover roughly 5% of the sample.

Sequencing used peripheral blood, obtained in a trial of Ad26.COV2.S vaccine versus placebo. The TCR originated in a person between 18 and 59 years old who received the Ad26.COV2.S COVID-19 vaccine or a placebo. The rearranged chain carries TRBV10-3 and TRBJ1-4; the D gene is unclear. The CDR3 region: CAISESGVGEKLFF. In nucleotide form, the sequence is TGTGCCATCAGTGAGTCGGGAGTCGGCGAAAAACTGTTTTTT.